The 23 T cell receptor beta chains below come from one sample, sequenced in a study of T cells in Graves' hyperthyroidism and ophthalmopathy. The source material, RNA transcripts, was used to amplify TCR beta CDR3 regions. When the TCR CDR3 underwent first-round RT-PCR, the HTBI primer set was used. TCRdb independently ran MiXCR on the multiplex PCR reads; one entry per CDR3 protein. The table includes about 740,000 distinct CDR3 sequences, approximately 14% detected once. Input material: blood. Source of these receptors: a woman between 18 and 30 years old with Graves' hyperthyroidism.

Turning to this clonotype: The junction does not match germline at one end; this may be a read error. For the CDR3, the DNA is TGTGCCAGCAGCCAGCTGACAGGGAGGAGGAGAGATGCCTATGGCTACGCCTTC. Protein product: CASSQLTGRRRDAYGYAF. The chain uses TRBV7-8 and TRBJ1-2, with 7 bases identical to TRBD1. CDR1 is SGHVS, CDR2 FQNEAQ, per germline. The CDR3 is 18 amino acids.

The rearrangement links TRBV9 to TRBJ1-1; D ambiguous. The V end lost 0 bases, the J end lost 0 bases, and 6 bases lay between the germline ends. Germline assignment: CDR1 SGDLS and CDR2 YYNGEE. The CDR3 has 14 amino acids. This CDR3 reads CASSVDSVNTEAFF. CDR3 bases: TGTGCCAGCAGCGTAGATTCCGTGAACACTGAAGCTTTCTTT.

The chain couples TRBV27 to TRBJ2-7; TRBD2 might be the D (7 bases). V was cut by 2 bases and J by 3 bases, with 11 bases left in between. The germline gives CDR1 MNHEY, CDR2 SMNVEV (reference sequence). The CDR3 is 14 amino acids. The CDR3 sequence: CASSLRGGIYEQYF. CDR3 DNA sequence: TGTGCCAGCAGTTTAAGGGGGGGAATCTACGAGCAGTACTTC.

This clonotype has a handful of counts. This chain uses TRBV28 with TRBJ2-3; D possibly uses TRBD1 or TRBD2 (7 bases each). Between the trimmed V and J ends, which lost 3 bases and 5 bases, there was a span of 21 bases. Germline loops: CDR1 MDHEN, CDR2 SYDVKM. CDR3 length equals 17 residues. CDR3 sequence (DNA): TGTGCCAGCAGTTTTAAAAGGGGAGGGGGCGCAAGAGATACGCAGTATTTT. This encodes CASSFKRGGGARDTQYF.

The V and J genes are TRBV2 and TRBJ2-1, with D perhaps TRBD2 (6 bases). Germline lookup yields CDR1 SNHLY and CDR2 FYNNEI. This CDR3 comprises 15 residues. V was pared by 10 bases and J by 1 base, with 17 bases between. The CDR3 region has the DNA TGTGCCACAGCCCAATTACTAGCTTCCTACAATGAGCAGTTCTTC. It specifies CATAQLLASYNEQFF. The full variable domain, with the rest looked up from reference TRBV2 and TRBJ2-1, is EPEVTQTPSHQVTQMGQEVILRCVPISNHLYFYWYRQILGQKVEFLVSFYNNEISEKSEIFDDQFSVERPDGSNFTLKIRSTKLEDSAMYFCATAQLLASYNEQFFGPGTRLTVL.

The sample holds many counts of this clonotype. The rearrangement links TRBV20-1 to TRBJ1-3; 8 bases agree with TRBD1. This CDR3 has 16 residues. The germline CDR1 and CDR2 sequences are DFQATT and SNEGSKA (reference sequence). The V and J ends lost 1 base and 0 bases, in that order; junction bases with no gene match: 5. The CDR3 region is CSARGDRSTSGNTIYF. CDR3 in DNA: TGCAGTGCTAGAGGGGACAGGTCGACCTCTGGAAACACCATATATTTT.

This clonotype was observed many times. The rearrangement uses TRBV27 and TRBJ2-1; D gene ambiguous. Trimming took 4 bases from V and 0 from J, leaving 10 bases between them. Germline values: CDR1 MNHEY, CDR2 SMNVEV (reference sequence). CDR3 length: 15 amino acids. The CDR3 nucleotides are TGTGCCAGCAGTTCCCCCTTTAGCTCCTACAATGAGCAGTTCTTC. Amino acids: CASSSPFSSYNEQFF.

This clonotype has ten or more counts. The J gene is TRBJ2-7, the V gene TRBV2; D unresolved. From germline, CDR1 is SNHLY and CDR2 FYNNEI. The V end was cut by 4 bases, the J end by 2 bases, with 12 bases between. The CDR3 loop spans 14 amino acids. CDR3 residues: CASSATRIAYEQYF. In DNA, the CDR3 is TGTGCCAGCAGTGCCACCCGAATCGCCTACGAGCAGTACTTC.

This clonotype was detected a few times. The chain has TRBV19 and TRBJ1-5, with TRBD1 as a possible D gene (6 bases). Trimming removed 6 bases from V and 6 bases from J, with 18 bases in between. The CDR3 is 15 amino acids. Germline V gene sequence: CDR1 LNHDA, CDR2 SQIVND (reference sequence). In DNA, the CDR3 is TGTGCCAGTAGGGTCGGGAACAAGGGGGGTCAGCCCCAGCATTTT. Translation: CASRVGNKGGQPQHF.

In this sample, this clonotype turned up many times. The chain combines TRBV20-1 with TRBJ2-1; 9 nucleotides line up with TRBD2. V shed 0 bases and J 7 bases; nucleotides not matched to a gene: 4. Per the germline V gene, CDR1 is DFQATT and CDR2 is SNEGSKA (reference sequence). The CDR3 length is 14 residues. In DNA form, the CDR3 reads TGCAGTGCTAGAGATCTGGGACTAGCAAATGAGCAGTTCTTC. As protein: CSARDLGLANEQFF.

This clonotype was detected many times. The rearrangement uses TRBV7-9 and TRBJ1-2, with D tentatively TRBD1 (6 bases). The CDR3 spans 13 residues. Germline lookup yields CDR1 SEHNR and CDR2 FQNEAQ (reference sequence). Trimming stripped 6 bases from V and 6 bases from J, with 14 bases between. The CDR3 DNA reads TGTGCCAGCAGACCCACAGGGACGAATGGCTACACCTTC. The encoded protein is CASRPTGTNGYTF.

This clonotype was found once. J is TRBJ1-3 and V is TRBV29-1; D not certain. Per the germline V gene, CDR1 is SQVTM and CDR2 is ANQGSEA. This CDR3 spans 14 amino acids. The V gene lost 1 base and the J gene lost 3 bases, with 10 bases spanning the gap. In DNA, the CDR3 is TGCAGCGTTGAAGTAGGGTTCGTTGGAAACACCATATATTTT. Encoded protein: CSVEVGFVGNTIYF. The whole variable domain, filled in from reference TRBV29-1 and TRBJ1-3, reads SAVISQKPSRDICQRGTSLTIQCQVDSQVTMMFWYRQQPGQSLTLIATANQGSEATYESGFVIDKFPISRPNLTFSTLTVSNMSPEDSSIYLCSVEVGFVGNTIYFGEGSWLTVV.

The chain couples TRBV10-1 to TRBJ2-1, with D unresolved. V lost 0 bases and J lost 6, with 6 bases in between. Germline V CDR1 and CDR2: WNHNN, SYGVQD (reference sequence). The CDR3 length is 13 residues. The CDR3 DNA sequence: TGCGCCAGCAGTGAGTCGGAGTTCAATGAGCAGTTCTTC. Amino acids: CASSESEFNEQFF.

This chain links TRBV9 with TRBJ1-1, with D perhaps TRBD1 (6 bases). This CDR3 spans 18 amino acids. Germline CDR1 is SGDLS and CDR2 is YYNGEE. V lost 2 bases and J lost 4, with 24 bases in between. The CDR3 is CASSVSTLGAVGGTEAFF. The CDR3 DNA is TGTGCCAGCAGCGTGAGTACTTTGGGGGCCGTCGGGGGCACTGAAGCTTTCTTT.

Concerning this clonotype itself: Compared with germline, one end of the junction differs, possibly owing to a read error. V gene TRBV20-1 combines with J gene TRBJ2-1, with 9 bases that match TRBD2. Looked up from germline, CDR1 is DFQATT and CDR2 is SNEGSKA (reference sequence). The CDR3 loop spans 17 amino acids. CDR3 protein: CSVRDLALAPSGGEQFF. DNA of the CDR3: TGCAGTGTTAGAGATCTAGCGCTAGCGCCAAGCGGGGGGGAGCAGTTCTTC.

Only a few counts were recorded for this clonotype. This chain connects TRBV6-1 to TRBJ2-3, with D perhaps TRBD1 (6 bases). V lost 5 bases and J 12 bases, leaving 21 bases between the germline ends. This CDR3 region has 14 residues. Germline CDR1 is MNHNS and CDR2 is SASEGT. CDR3 residues: CASSYIGRGPSQYF. The DNA of the CDR3 is TGTGCCAGCAGTTATATCGGCAGGGGACCCTCCCAGTATTTT.

This clonotype was counted many times. The chain links TRBV11-2 to TRBJ2-1; D is perhaps TRBD2 (5 bases). The germline V gene encodes CDR1 SGHAT and CDR2 FQNNGV. The CDR3 contains 14 residues. V lost 6 bases and J lost 4, with 13 bases in between. The CDR3 DNA sequence: TGTGCCAGCAGAGCCCTGACTAATTACAATGAGCAGTTCTTC. Its translation: CASRALTNYNEQFF.

This clonotype appeared many times. The rearrangement uses TRBV11-2 and TRBJ2-2, with TRBD2 identical over 10 bases. V lost 3 bases and J lost 5; bases outside the gene matches: 6. This CDR3 contains 16 residues. The germline V gene encodes CDR1 SGHAT and CDR2 FQNNGV. The CDR3 DNA reads as TGTGCCAGCAGCTTCTCTAGCGGGAGTTTAACCGGGGAGCTGTTTTTT. Translating gives CASSFSSGSLTGELFF. Based on the CDR3 plus reference TRBV11-2 and TRBJ2-2, the full variable domain is EAGVAQSPRYKIIEKRQSVAFWCNPISGHATLYWYQQILGQGPKLLIQFQNNGVVDDSQLPKDRFSAERLKGVDSTLKIQPAKLEDSAVYLCASSFSSGSLTGELFFGEGSRLTVL.

This chain uses TRBV7-6 with TRBJ2-1; 11 nucleotides agree with TRBD2. The germline CDR1 and CDR2 sequences are SGHVS and FNYEAQ. The CDR3 has 15 residues. V gave up 5 bases and J gave up 6 bases; unmatched junction bases: 6. The CDR3 DNA reads as TGTGCCAGCAGCCCCATCCTAGCGGGAGGCAATGAGCAGTTCTTC. This sequence encodes CASSPILAGGNEQFF.

This clonotype has just a few counts. V and J are TRBV29-1 and TRBJ2-1; TRBD2 agrees at 12 bases. This CDR3 is built from 16 residues. The V segment lost 5 bases and the J segment 3 bases; nucleotides outside the gene matches: 8. CDR1 is SQVTM, CDR2 ANQGSEA, per germline. DNA of the CDR3: TGCAGCGTTCTGGACGGACTAGCGGGGAACTACAATGAGCAGTTCTTC. It encodes CSVLDGLAGNYNEQFF.

This sequence joins TRBV4-1 and TRBJ2-7; a weak D match, TRBD2 (5 bases). Germline CDR1 MGHRA, CDR2 YSYEKL. The CDR3 is made up of 15 amino acids. V lost 4 bases and J lost 2, with 15 bases in between. The CDR3 reads CASSRYGTGTYEQYF. DNA for the CDR3: TGCGCCAGCAGCCGTTACGGAACGGGGACCTACGAGCAGTACTTC.

V is TRBV19 and J is TRBJ1-4; the D is unclear. The CDR3 runs 15 residues. Trimming cost V 4 bases and J 8 bases, with 17 bases left between them. The V gene's germline CDR1 is LNHDA and CDR2 SQIVND (reference sequence). The CDR3: CASSSLGMPSEKLFF. In DNA form, the CDR3 reads TGTGCCAGTAGTAGCCTGGGAATGCCCTCGGAAAAACTGTTTTTT.

At least ten counts were recorded for this clonotype. This chain joins TRBV20-1 and TRBJ1-6; 7 nucleotides align to TRBD1. The CDR3 consists of 14 residues. V shed 1 base and J 5 bases; nucleotides not matched to a gene: 2. Looked up from germline, CDR1 is DFQATT and CDR2 is SNEGSKA (reference sequence). CDR3 residues: CSARVGTDNSPLHF. In DNA, the CDR3 is TGCAGTGCTAGAGTAGGGACAGATAATTCACCCCTCCACTTT.